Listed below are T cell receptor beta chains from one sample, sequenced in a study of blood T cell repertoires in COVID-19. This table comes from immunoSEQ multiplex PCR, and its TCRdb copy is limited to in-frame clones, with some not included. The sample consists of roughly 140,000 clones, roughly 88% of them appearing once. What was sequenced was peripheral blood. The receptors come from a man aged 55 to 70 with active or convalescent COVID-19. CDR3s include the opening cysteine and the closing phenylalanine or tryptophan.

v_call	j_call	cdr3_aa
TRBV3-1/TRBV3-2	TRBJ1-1	CASSPRQGWNTEAFF
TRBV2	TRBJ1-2	CASKGTATVNYGYTF
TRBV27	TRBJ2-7	CASRIGQGAYEQYF
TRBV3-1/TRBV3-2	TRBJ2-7	CASSQDRRQYF
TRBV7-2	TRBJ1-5	CASSGRGGAGQPQHF
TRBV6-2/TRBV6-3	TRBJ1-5	CASTPDRSNQPQHF
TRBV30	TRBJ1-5	CAWSGGTSNQPQHF
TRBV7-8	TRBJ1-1	CASSLEGALNTEAFF
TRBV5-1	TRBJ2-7	CASSTYGTDIYEQYF
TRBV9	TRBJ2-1	CASSVAGTSPPNEQFF
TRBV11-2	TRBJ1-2	CASSRTGQAYGYTF
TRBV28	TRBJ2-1	CASSLPRLAGGNEQFF
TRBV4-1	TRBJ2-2	CASSPGLAGKGELFF
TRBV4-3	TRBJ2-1	CASSQGTGAAGVSYNEQFF
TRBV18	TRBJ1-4	CASSPNSVTGGNEKLFF
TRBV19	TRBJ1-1	CASSIMGQGVPEAFF
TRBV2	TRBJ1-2	CASSSDSIYGYTF
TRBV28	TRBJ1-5	CASSLFEHISQPQHF
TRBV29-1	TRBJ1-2	CSVGDRARGYTF
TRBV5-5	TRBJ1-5	CASSRTGTGVIGNQPQHF
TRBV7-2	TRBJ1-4	CASRREATAATNEKLFF
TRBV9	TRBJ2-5	CASSPQGETQYF
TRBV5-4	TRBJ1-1	CASSTQGVSEAFF
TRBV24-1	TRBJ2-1	CATSDGRRGPYYNEQFF
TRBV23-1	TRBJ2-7	CASSRQGIYEQYF